These 8 T cell receptor beta chains were sequenced from one sample in a study of shared clonotypes between healthy human individuals. Terminally differentiated effector memory CD45RA+ cells were excluded by CCR7 positive selection of CD45RO-negative cells. Using immunoSEQ multiplex PCR, the repertoire was profiled, and TCRdb retains in-frame clones only, with some absent. The data contain 650,000 to 800,000 clones, about 90% of them singletons. The specimen was naive CD8+ T cells sorted from blood. The receptors shown here come from a man aged 30 to 39 in good health.

The chain recombines TRBV25-1 with TRBJ2-7; 13 bases are a match to TRBD2. Germline V gives CDR1 MGHDK, CDR2 SYGVNS. CDR3 length equals 15 residues. V shed 4 bases, J shed 2 bases, and the junction held 2 bases outside the gene matches. The CDR3 region has the DNA TGTGCCAGCAGTGTGGGACTAGCGGGGCCCTACGAGCAGTACTTC. It encodes CASSVGLAGPYEQYF.

J is TRBJ2-2 and V is TRBV6-6, with TRBD1 as a possible D gene (6 bases). Trimming stripped 0 bases from V and 8 bases from J, with 13 bases between. The CDR3 has 15 amino acids. Germline CDR1 and CDR2: MNHNY and SVGAGI (reference sequence). CDR3 in amino acids: CASSYSRDNHGELFF. CDR3 sequence (DNA): TGTGCCAGCAGTTACTCGAGGGACAACCATGGGGAGCTGTTTTTT.

The rearrangement joins TRBV27 to TRBJ2-1; 9 nucleotides align to TRBD2. This CDR3 region has 14 residues. V gave up 3 bases and J gave up 8 bases; unmatched junction bases: 5. The germline V gene has CDR1 MNHEY and CDR2 SMNVEV (reference sequence). CDR3 DNA sequence: TGTGCCAGCAGTTTCGTTAGCGGGAGCCATGAGCAGTTCTTC. It translates to CASSFVSGSHEQFF.

This chain uses TRBV4-1 with TRBJ2-7; 9 bases agree with TRBD2. The CDR3 runs to 16 residues. Germline assignment: CDR1 MGHRA and CDR2 YSYEKL. V lost 1 base and J lost 2; bases outside the gene matches: 6. CDR3 in DNA: TGCGCCAGCAGCCAAGCTATAGCGGGAGCACCCTACGAGCAGTACTTC. Translation gives CASSQAIAGAPYEQYF.

The gene calls are TRBV5-1 and TRBJ2-7; TRBD1 might be the D (6 bases). This CDR3 contains 15 residues. Germline V gene data show CDR1 as SGHRS and CDR2 as YFSETQ. Between the trimmed V and J ends, which lost 2 bases and 2 bases, there was a span of 14 bases. This CDR3 reads CASSLGQQGPYEQYF. The DNA for the CDR3 is TGCGCCAGCAGCTTAGGGCAACAGGGTCCCTACGAGCAGTACTTC.

The sample holds one count of this clone. The CDR3 is CASSTTGENYGYTF. Here the CDR3 DNA reads TGTGCCAGTAGTACAACAGGGGAAAACTATGGCTACACCTTC. This chain joins TRBV19 and TRBJ1-2; 7 nucleotides align to TRBD1. J gave up 2 bases and V 4 bases, and 4 bases lay outside the gene matches. The germline V gene has CDR1 LNHDA and CDR2 SQIVND (reference sequence). This CDR3 has 14 amino acids.

In the case of this clone: Other nucleotide sequences from this sample produce the same CDR3. V is TRBV19 and J is TRBJ2-1; D might be TRBD2 (6 bases). The CDR3 consists of 15 residues. CDR1 is LNHDA, CDR2 SQIVND, per germline (reference sequence). The ends were cut back, 3 bases at V and 0 bases at J, with 9 bases in the middle. The CDR3 here is CASSIPGVSYNEQFF. CDR3 nucleotides: TGTGCCAGTAGTATTCCGGGGGTCTCCTACAATGAGCAGTTCTTC.

The chain combines TRBV19 with TRBJ1-1; tentatively, D is TRBD1 (5 bases). The germline V and J ends were trimmed by 1 base and 1 base, with 10 bases remaining between them. CDR3 size: 15 residues. Germline V gene data show CDR1 as LNHDA and CDR2 as SQIVND (reference sequence). CDR3 sequence reads: CASSIVAGTNTEAFF. CDR3 nucleotides: TGTGCCAGTAGTATAGTTGCAGGGACGAACACTGAAGCTTTCTTT.